Included here is one T cell receptor beta chain sequence, with context. The data were taken from a study of blood T cell repertoires in COVID-19. Looking at the study overall: PBMCs, B-cell-depleted T cells, or T cells provided the cDNA or gDNA that made up the material.

Patients from Seattle were sampled longitudinally, starting during active infection. Under the authors' procedure: Reference gene primer amplification gave nucleated cell count estimates. Only in-frame clones appear in the TCRdb table, and some are missing; sequencing was by immunoSEQ multiplex PCR. The D gene and trimming were derived from the DNA, and the V and J assignments and clone size from that table. The sample holds 170,000 or so clones, 80% to 90% seen once. CDR3 size: 17 residues. CDR1 is MDHEN and CDR2 is SYDVKM in the germline V gene. The V and J ends lost 9 bases and 0 bases, in that order; junction bases with no gene match: 14.

The receptor was derived from a woman aged 70-85 years with COVID-19, enrolled during active disease. This chain uses TRBV28 with TRBJ1-1; TRBD1 aligns across 9 bases. The sequenced sample consisted of peripheral blood. CDR3 sequence (DNA): TGTGCCAGTGAAACGGGGACAGGGTCCTCTATGAACACTGAAGCTTTCTTT. This codes for CASETGTGSSMNTEAFF.